This T cell receptor beta chain stems from a study of control samples from healthy donors and cancer patients. The CDR3 runs 12 residues. Germline CDR1 and CDR2: SGHVS and FQNEAQ. Trimming removed 5 bases from V and 15 bases from J, with 17 bases in between. The repertoire was sequenced with immunoSEQ multiplex PCR; TCRdb's copy has only in-frame clones and lacks some. The repertoire includes some 410,000 clones, approximately 92% of them detected once, and just under 6.5% sits in the top ten. This sequence originates from a man aged 35 to 55 with head and neck cancer. Sample: PBMCs. The V and J genes are TRBV7-8 and TRBJ2-1; D may be TRBD1 (6 bases). The CDR3 DNA reads as TGTGCCAGCAGCCCCCCCGGGACATGGGTGTTCTTC. This translates into CASSPPGTWVFF. Together with reference TRBV7-8 and TRBJ2-1, the CDR3 gives the full variable domain: GAGVSQSPRYKVAKRGQDVALRCDPISGHVSLFWYQQALGQGPEFLTYFQNEAQLDKSGLPSDRFFAERPEGSVSTLKIQRTQQEDSAVYLCASSPPGTWVFFGPGTRLTVL.